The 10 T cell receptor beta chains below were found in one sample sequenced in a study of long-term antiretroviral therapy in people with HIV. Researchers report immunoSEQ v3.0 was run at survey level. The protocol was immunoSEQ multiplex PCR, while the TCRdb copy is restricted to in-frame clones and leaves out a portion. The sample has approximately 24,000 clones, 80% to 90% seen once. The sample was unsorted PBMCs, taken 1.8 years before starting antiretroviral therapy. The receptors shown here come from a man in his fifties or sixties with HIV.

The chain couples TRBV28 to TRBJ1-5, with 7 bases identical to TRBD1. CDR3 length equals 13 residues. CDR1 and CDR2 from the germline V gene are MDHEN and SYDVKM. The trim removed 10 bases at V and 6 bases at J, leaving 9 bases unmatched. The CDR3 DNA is TGTGCCACCGACTCCAGGGGGTTTCAGCCCCAGCATTTT. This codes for CATDSRGFQPQHF.

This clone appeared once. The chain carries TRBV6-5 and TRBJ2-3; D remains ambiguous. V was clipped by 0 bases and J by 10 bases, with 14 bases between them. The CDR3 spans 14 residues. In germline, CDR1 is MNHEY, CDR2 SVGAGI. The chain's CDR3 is CASSYSSVWNAQYF. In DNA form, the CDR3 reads TGTGCCAGCAGTTACTCGTCTGTTTGGAACGCGCAGTATTTT.

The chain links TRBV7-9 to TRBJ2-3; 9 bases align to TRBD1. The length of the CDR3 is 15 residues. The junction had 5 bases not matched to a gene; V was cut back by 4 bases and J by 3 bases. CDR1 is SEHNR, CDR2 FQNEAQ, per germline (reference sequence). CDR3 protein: CASSYRTGETDTQYF. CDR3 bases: TGTGCCAGCAGCTATCGGACAGGGGAGACAGATACGCAGTATTTT.

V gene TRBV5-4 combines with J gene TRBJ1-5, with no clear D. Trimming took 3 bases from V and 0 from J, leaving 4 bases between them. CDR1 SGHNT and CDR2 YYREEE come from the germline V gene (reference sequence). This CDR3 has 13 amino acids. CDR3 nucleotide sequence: TGTGCCAGCAGCTGGGATAGCAATCAGCCCCAGCATTTT. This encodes CASSWDSNQPQHF. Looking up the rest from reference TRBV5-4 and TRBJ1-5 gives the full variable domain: ETGVTQSPTHLIKTRGQQVTLRCSSQSGHNTVSWYQQALGQGPQFIFQYYREEENGRGNFPPRFSGLQFPNYSSELNVNALELDDSALYLCASSWDSNQPQHFGDGTRLSIL.

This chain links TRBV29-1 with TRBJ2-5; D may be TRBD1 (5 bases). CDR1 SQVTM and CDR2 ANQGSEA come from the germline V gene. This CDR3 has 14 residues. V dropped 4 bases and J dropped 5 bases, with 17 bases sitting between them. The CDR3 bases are TGCAGCGTTGTTGGCTACCAGGGTCTCGAGACCCAGTACTTC. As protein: CSVVGYQGLETQYF.

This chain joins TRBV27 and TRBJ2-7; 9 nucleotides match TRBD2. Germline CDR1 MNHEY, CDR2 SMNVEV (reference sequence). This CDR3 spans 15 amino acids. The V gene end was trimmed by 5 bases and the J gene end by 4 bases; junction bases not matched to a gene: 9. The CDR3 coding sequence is TGTGCCAGCAGTCCCTTCGCGGGAGGGGGATACGAGCAGTACTTC. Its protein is CASSPFAGGGYEQYF.

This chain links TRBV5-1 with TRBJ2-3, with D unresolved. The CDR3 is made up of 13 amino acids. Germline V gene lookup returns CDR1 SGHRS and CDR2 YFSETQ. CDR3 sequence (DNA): TGCGCTACCTCTGCGGACCCCACAGATACGCAGTATTTT. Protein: CATSADPTDTQYF.

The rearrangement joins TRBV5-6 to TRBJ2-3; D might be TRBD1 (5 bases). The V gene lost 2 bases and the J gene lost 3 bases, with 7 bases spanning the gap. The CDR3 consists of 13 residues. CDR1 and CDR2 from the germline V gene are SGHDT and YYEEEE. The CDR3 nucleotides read TGTGCCAGCAGCTTTAAGGGGACAGATACGCAGTATTTT. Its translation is CASSFKGTDTQYF.

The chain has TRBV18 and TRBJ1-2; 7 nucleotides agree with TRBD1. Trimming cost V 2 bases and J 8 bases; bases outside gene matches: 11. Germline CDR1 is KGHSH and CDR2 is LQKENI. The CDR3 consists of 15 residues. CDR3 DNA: TGTGCCAGCTCACCAAGAGCCGACAGGGTCTACGGCTACACCTTC. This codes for CASSPRADRVYGYTF.

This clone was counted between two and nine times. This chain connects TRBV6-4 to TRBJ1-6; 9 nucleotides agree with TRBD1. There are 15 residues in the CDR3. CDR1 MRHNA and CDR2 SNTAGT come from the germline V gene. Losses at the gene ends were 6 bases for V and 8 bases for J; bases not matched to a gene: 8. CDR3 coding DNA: TGTGCCAGCAGCCTACAGGGGGCAGGGGATTCACCCCTCCACTTT. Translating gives CASSLQGAGDSPLHF.